This passage covers 20 T cell receptor beta chains from one sample sequenced in a study of blood T cell repertoires in COVID-19. Generated by immunoSEQ multiplex PCR, the TCRdb table keeps only in-frame clones and is missing some. The repertoire holds approximately 210,000 clones, with about four fifths as singletons. The sequencing sample was made of peripheral blood. Source of these receptors: a woman between 40 and 50 years old with active or convalescent COVID-19.

The chain has TRBV11-3 and TRBJ1-2; D gene ambiguous. With 3 bases removed from V and 4 bases from J, the gap between germline ends came to 9 bases. The germline V gene encodes CDR1 SGHNT and CDR2 YENEEA. The CDR3 runs to 13 residues. CDR3 in amino acids: CASSLGTLYGYTF. The CDR3 nucleotides read TGTGCCAGCAGCTTGGGCACCCTCTATGGCTACACCTTC.

V gene TRBV5-1 combines with J gene TRBJ2-2, with 7 nucleotides matching TRBD1. Germline V gene lookup returns CDR1 SGHRS and CDR2 YFSETQ. The junction had 4 bases not matched to a gene; V was cut back by 0 bases and J by 5 bases. The CDR3 is made up of 15 amino acids. The chain's CDR3 is CASSLADRVTGELFF. CDR3 sequence (DNA): TGCGCCAGCAGCTTGGCCGACAGGGTTACCGGGGAGCTGTTTTTT.

The chain employs TRBV7-2 and TRBJ1-4; D unresolved. Trimming stripped 4 bases from V and 5 bases from J, with 11 bases between. This CDR3 has 14 residues. Germline V gene lookup returns CDR1 SGHTA and CDR2 FQGNSA. This CDR3 is CASSSTAGNEKLFF. CDR3 coding DNA: TGTGCCAGCAGCTCAACAGCTGGGAATGAAAAACTGTTTTTT.

This clone was detected only a few times. The V and J genes are TRBV9 and TRBJ2-2; possible D gene TRBD1, 6 bases. V was cut by 0 bases and J by 1 base, with 7 bases left in between. The CDR3 spans 15 residues. Per germline, CDR1 SGDLS and CDR2 YYNGEE. CDR3 sequence: CASSVDRENTGELFF. DNA of the CDR3: TGTGCCAGCAGCGTAGACAGGGAGAACACCGGGGAGCTGTTTTTT. The variable domain in full, with the rest retrieved from reference TRBV9 and TRBJ2-2, is DSGVTQTPKHLITATGQRVTLRCSPRSGDLSVYWYQQSLDQGLQFLIQYYNGEERAKGNILERFSAQQFPDLHSELNLSSLELGDSALYFCASSVDRENTGELFFGEGSRLTVL.

Only a few counts were recorded for this clone. V and J are TRBV6-2 or TRBV6-3 and TRBJ2-3; D unresolved. The germline V gene encodes CDR1 MNHEY and CDR2 SVGEGT. V gave up 4 bases and J gave up 2 bases, with 16 bases separating them. The CDR3 runs 16 residues. The CDR3 sequence is CASSFPPDSYTDTQYF. The CDR3 coding sequence is TGTGCCAGCAGTTTTCCGCCTGACTCGTACACAGATACGCAGTATTTT.

The CDR3 protein is CASSILGLAGGPGEQYF. Here the CDR3 DNA reads TGCGCCAGCAGCATACTGGGACTAGCGGGAGGGCCCGGCGAGCAGTACTTC. This chain connects TRBV5-1 to TRBJ2-7; 16 bases fit TRBD2. Germline V CDR1 and CDR2: SGHRS, YFSETQ. Losses at the gene ends were 4 bases for V and 6 bases for J; bases not matched to a gene: 10. The CDR3 extends over 17 amino acids. The whole variable domain, remainder taken from reference TRBV5-1 and TRBJ2-7, is KAGVTQTPRYLIKTRGQQVTLSCSPISGHRSVSWYQQTPGQGLQFLFEYFSETQRNKGNFPGRFSGRQFSNSRSEMNVSTLELGDSALYLCASSILGLAGGPGEQYFGPGTRLTVT.

V gene TRBV2 combines with J gene TRBJ1-3; the match to TRBD1 covers 9 bases. J lost 4 bases, V lost 8 bases, and 9 bases had no gene match. CDR3 size: 15 residues. CDR1 SNHLY and CDR2 FYNNEI come from the germline V gene. CDR3 nucleotide sequence: TGTGCCAGCGACCGGGACAGGGAGCTGGGAAACACCATATATTTT. Its protein product is CASDRDRELGNTIYF.

This chain connects TRBV11-3 to TRBJ1-1; no clear D. Per germline, CDR1 SGHNT and CDR2 YENEEA. V dropped 1 base and J dropped 1 base, with 10 bases sitting between them. The CDR3 is made up of 15 amino acids. In DNA, the CDR3 is TGTGCCAGCAGCTTAGCCTCGGCGGGGAACACTGAAGCTTTCTTT. Amino acids: CASSLASAGNTEAFF.

The chain links TRBV24-1 to TRBJ2-2, with a possible D match to TRBD1 (6 bases). Per germline, CDR1 KGHDR and CDR2 SFDVKD. The CDR3 runs 14 residues. Trimming removed 8 bases from V and 1 base from J, with 10 bases in between. Here the CDR3 DNA reads TGTGCCACCACACAGGGCCGGAACACCGGGGAGCTGTTTTTT. Translated, it gives CATTQGRNTGELFF.

The DNA of the CDR3 is TGTGCCAGCAGCTTAGGGTTTAGCCCCGGGGAGCTGTTTTTT. Translation gives CASSLGFSPGELFF. This rearrangement joins TRBV7-9 to TRBJ2-2, with unresolved D. This CDR3 has 14 residues. Germline values: CDR1 SEHNR, CDR2 FQNEAQ (reference sequence). Trimming cost V 1 base and J 6 bases, with 9 bases left between them.

Here the CDR3 DNA reads TGTGCCAGCTCACCACCTATATCCTACGAGCAGTACTTC. It specifies CASSPPISYEQYF. The V call is TRBV18, the J call TRBJ2-7; D is undetermined. Per germline, CDR1 KGHSH and CDR2 LQKENI. The CDR3 is 13 residues long. Deletions cut 0 bases from V and 1 base from J, with 4 bases between.

V is TRBV11-2 and J is TRBJ2-3, with D maybe TRBD2 (5 bases). The CDR3 loop spans 15 amino acids. V dropped 0 bases and J dropped 2 bases, with 9 bases sitting between them. In germline, CDR1 is SGHAT, CDR2 FQNNGV. The CDR3: CASSLDIANTDTQYF. CDR3 coding DNA: TGTGCCAGCAGCTTAGATATAGCGAACACAGATACGCAGTATTTT.

There are a few counts of this clone. The chain joins TRBV12-5 to TRBJ1-6; TRBD1 is a possible D gene (6 bases). The germline CDR1 and CDR2 sequences are LGHNT and FRNRAP. The CDR3 loop spans 14 amino acids. Trimming removed 7 bases from V and 7 bases from J, with 14 bases in between. The CDR3 loop is CASVPQGANSPLHF. The CDR3, as DNA: TGTGCTAGTGTCCCACAGGGCGCGAATTCACCCCTCCACTTT.

The chain joins TRBV19 to TRBJ1-6; a possible D gene is TRBD1 (5 bases). The ends were cut back, 4 bases at V and 13 bases at J, with 17 bases in the middle. The germline V gene has CDR1 LNHDA and CDR2 SQIVND (reference sequence). This CDR3 has 14 residues. CDR3: CASSNDRYSFPLHF. DNA for the CDR3: TGTGCCAGTAGTAACGACAGATACTCCTTTCCCCTCCACTTT.

This sequence joins TRBV11-2 and TRBJ1-6, with D possibly being TRBD1 (6 bases). This CDR3 has 15 residues. The germline gives CDR1 SGHAT, CDR2 FQNNGV. V shed 4 bases and J shed 0 bases, with 7 bases lying between them. The CDR3 here is CASSWTDSYNSPLHF. The CDR3 DNA follows: TGTGCCAGCAGCTGGACAGACTCCTATAATTCACCCCTCCACTTT.

The V gene is TRBV5-1, the J gene TRBJ2-2; 7 bases are shared with TRBD1. The length of the CDR3 is 15 residues. Germline V gives CDR1 SGHRS, CDR2 YFSETQ. V shed 4 bases, J shed 0 bases, and the junction held 3 bases outside the gene matches. The DNA for the CDR3 is TGCGCCAGCAGCAGAGGACAGGCGAACACCGGGGAGCTGTTTTTT. Protein product: CASSRGQANTGELFF.

This chain connects TRBV19 to TRBJ2-3, with 8 bases matching TRBD1. V lost 3 bases to trimming and J lost 0 bases; unmatched junction nucleotides: 2. Looked up from germline, CDR1 is LNHDA and CDR2 is SQIVND (reference sequence). The CDR3 loop spans 15 amino acids. Here the CDR3 reads CASSIDRGSTDTQYF. The CDR3 DNA sequence: TGTGCCAGTAGTATCGACAGGGGAAGCACAGATACGCAGTATTTT.

CDR3 amino acids: CASSVGVAGAYEQYF. CDR3 nucleotide sequence: TGTGCCAGCAGCGTAGGGGTAGCGGGGGCCTACGAGCAGTACTTC. This chain connects TRBV9 to TRBJ2-7; 9 bases are shared with TRBD2. This CDR3 has 15 residues. Trimming at V came to 0 bases and at J to 2 bases, leaving 3 bases not matched to a gene. Germline-derived CDR1 and CDR2 are SGDLS and YYNGEE. The full variable domain, rest sourced from reference TRBV9 and TRBJ2-7, is DSGVTQTPKHLITATGQRVTLRCSPRSGDLSVYWYQQSLDQGLQFLIQYYNGEERAKGNILERFSAQQFPDLHSELNLSSLELGDSALYFCASSVGVAGAYEQYFGPGTRLTVT.

The chain uses TRBV5-1 and TRBJ2-7, with TRBD1 as a possible D gene (6 bases). Per the germline V gene, CDR1 is SGHRS and CDR2 is YFSETQ. Trimming left V 0 bases short and J 5 bases short, with 12 bases between. The CDR3 is 14 residues long. CDR3 nucleotides: TGCGCCAGCAGCTTGGTACAGGGAAGGAACGAGCAGTACTTC. It encodes CASSLVQGRNEQYF.

The V and J genes are TRBV9 and TRBJ2-7; D not resolved. Germline loops: CDR1 SGDLS, CDR2 YYNGEE. V lost 2 bases, J lost 2 bases, and 11 bases lay in between. This CDR3 has 14 residues. The CDR3 is CASSVGRETYEQYF. CDR3 sequence (DNA): TGTGCCAGCAGCGTTGGTAGAGAGACCTACGAGCAGTACTTC. Drawing the rest from reference TRBV9 and TRBJ2-7, the complete variable domain is DSGVTQTPKHLITATGQRVTLRCSPRSGDLSVYWYQQSLDQGLQFLIQYYNGEERAKGNILERFSAQQFPDLHSELNLSSLELGDSALYFCASSVGRETYEQYFGPGTRLTVT.